These 26 T cell receptor beta chains came from one sample sequenced in a study of breast tumors, draining lymph nodes, adjacent tissues. TCRdb re-analysed the multiplex PCR reads in MiXCR, keeping a single row per CDR3 protein. There are approximately 230,000 distinct CDR3 sequences in the sample; nearly 35% occur only once, and roughly 3.5% lies in the top ten. Axillary draining lymph nodes of breast cancer patients supplied the node samples. What was sequenced was axillary lymph node tissue. These receptors all stem from a female donor with breast cancer. Some clones in this sample may be carry-over from other donors' samples.

This clonotype was detected many times. The rearrangement links TRBV7-2 to TRBJ2-5, with a weak D call TRBD2 (6 bases). Between the trimmed V and J ends, which lost 3 bases and 1 base, there was a span of 9 bases. The CDR3 has 14 residues. Germline-derived CDR1 and CDR2 are SGHTA and FQGNSA. Here the CDR3 DNA reads TGTGCCAGCAGCTTCCGGGGGTCCCAAGAGACCCAGTACTTC. It codes for CASSFRGSQETQYF. Full variable domain (rest looked up from reference TRBV7-2 and TRBJ2-5): GAGVSQSPSNKVTEKGKDVELRCDPISGHTALYWYRQSLGQGLEFLIYFQGNSAPDKSGLPSDRFSAERTGGSVSTLTIQRTQQEDSAVYLCASSFRGSQETQYFGPGTRLLVL.

The chain carries TRBV5-1 and TRBJ2-7; D is perhaps TRBD1 or TRBD2 (6 bases each). CDR3 length: 16 residues. Germline V gene data show CDR1 as SGHRS and CDR2 as YFSETQ. Between the trimmed V and J ends, which lost 2 bases and 5 bases, there was a span of 20 bases. Written as DNA, the CDR3 is TGCGCCAGCAGCTTTCAGGGGCATGGGGGGACCAACGAGCAGTACTTC. This encodes CASSFQGHGGTNEQYF.

The chain couples TRBV20-1 to TRBJ1-5; possible D gene TRBD1, 5 bases. CDR3 length equals 15 residues. V lost 3 bases and J 0 bases, leaving 12 bases between the germline ends. Germline CDR1 DFQATT, CDR2 SNEGSKA (reference sequence). The CDR3 loop is CSARNAGGSNQPQHF. The CDR3 nucleotides are TGCAGTGCTAGGAACGCTGGGGGTAGCAATCAGCCCCAGCATTTT.

This clonotype was seen a few times. The chain joins TRBV6-4 to TRBJ1-6; TRBD1 might be the D (6 bases). The length of the CDR3 is 15 residues. The germline V gene has CDR1 MRHNA and CDR2 SNTAGT. The V gene lost 5 bases and the J gene lost 5 bases, with 13 bases spanning the gap. CDR3 sequence reads: CASSHLGQHNSPLHF. Written as DNA, the CDR3 is TGTGCCAGCAGTCACCTTGGACAGCATAATTCACCCCTCCACTTT.

This clonotype came up many times. The CDR3 region has the DNA TGTGCCAGCAGCTTGACTACCTACAATGAGCAGTTCTTC. Its translation: CASSLTTYNEQFF. The rearrangement links TRBV7-9 to TRBJ2-1; tentatively, D is TRBD2 (5 bases). V lost 3 bases to trimming and J lost 2 bases, with 5 bases between them. The CDR3 has 13 residues. In germline, CDR1 is SEHNR, CDR2 FQNEAQ (reference sequence).

The rearrangement links TRBV5-1 to TRBJ1-2, with TRBD1 matching 12 bases. The CDR3 runs 14 residues. V lost 4 bases and J lost 7; bases outside the gene matches: 5. In germline, CDR1 is SGHRS, CDR2 YFSETQ. The CDR3 here is CASSPGTGGFGYTF. The CDR3 DNA follows: TGCGCCAGCAGCCCAGGGACAGGGGGCTTTGGCTACACCTTC.

The gene calls are TRBV11-3 and TRBJ1-3; no clear D gene. This CDR3 is 16 amino acids long. Germline lookup yields CDR1 SGHNT and CDR2 YENEEA. Trimming left V 1 base short and J 7 bases short, with 17 bases between. Here the CDR3 reads CASSLGPRRRGNTIYF. The DNA for the CDR3 is TGTGCCAGCAGCTTAGGACCGAGGCGAAGAGGGAACACCATATATTTT.

This clonotype was seen repeatedly, ten times or more. This sequence joins TRBV5-5 and TRBJ2-7; D may correspond to TRBD1 or TRBD2 (5 bases each). Trimming removed 0 bases from V and 5 bases from J, with 9 bases in between. CDR3 length: 13 amino acids. The germline CDR1 and CDR2 sequences are SGHKS and YYEKEE (reference sequence). The CDR3 is CASSLERGHEQYF. CDR3 sequence (DNA): TGTGCCAGCAGCTTGGAGAGGGGCCACGAGCAGTACTTC. Together with reference TRBV5-5 and TRBJ2-7, the CDR3 gives the full variable domain: DAGVTQSPTHLIKTRGQQVTLRCSPISGHKSVSWYQQVLGQGPQFIFQYYEKEERGRGNFPDRFSARQFPNYSSELNVNALLLGDSALYLCASSLERGHEQYFGPGTRLTVT.

Ten or more counts support this clonotype. V is TRBV4-3 and J is TRBJ2-1; possible D gene TRBD2, 5 bases. Germline values: CDR1 LGHNA, CDR2 YSLEER. V was clipped by 4 bases and J by 9 bases, with 16 bases between them. The CDR3 is made up of 14 amino acids. CDR3 region: CASSLPPGDSEQFF. As DNA, the CDR3 is TGCGCCAGCAGCCTCCCTCCCGGGGATTCTGAGCAGTTCTTC.

The table lists this clonotype with many counts. V usage is TRBV12-5 and J usage is TRBJ2-5; TRBD1 might be the D (5 bases). CDR1 LGHNT and CDR2 FRNRAP come from the germline V gene. CDR3 length: 13 amino acids. The V end was cut by 1 base, the J end by 5 bases, with 8 bases between. The CDR3 loop is CASGLGGVETQYF. CDR3 sequence (DNA): TGTGCTAGTGGTTTGGGGGGCGTGGAGACCCAGTACTTC.

The chain links TRBV19 to TRBJ2-2, with 10 bases fitting TRBD1. CDR3 length: 16 residues. Trimming at V came to 7 bases and at J to 6 bases, leaving 11 bases not matched to a gene. Germline CDR1 reads LNHDA; CDR2 reads SQIVND (reference sequence). The CDR3 spells CASTPGTGDYPGELFF. The CDR3 region has the DNA TGTGCCAGTACCCCAGGGACAGGGGATTACCCCGGGGAGCTGTTTTTT.

This clonotype was counted between two and nine times. A much larger clone lies a single base off, so this may be a read error. The chain carries TRBV5-1 and TRBJ2-7, with unresolved D. This CDR3 has 12 amino acids. Germline values: CDR1 SGHRS, CDR2 YFSETQ. Here the CDR3 DNA reads TGCGCCAGCAGCCTAGTGAAAGACGAGCACTACTTC. Its protein is CASSLVKDEHYF. The variable domain in full, completed from reference TRBV5-1 and TRBJ2-7, reads KAGVTQTPRYLIKTRGQQVTLSCSPISGHRSVSWYQQTPGQGLQFLFEYFSETQRNKGNFPGRFSGRQFSNSRSEMNVSTLELGDSALYLCASSLVKDEHYFGPGTRLTVT.

This clonotype was counted ten times or more. The chain carries TRBV4-2 and TRBJ1-4, with a weak D call TRBD1 (5 bases). This CDR3 spans 17 amino acids. The ends were cut back, 2 bases at V and 5 bases at J, with 18 bases in the middle. Germline CDR1 is LGHNA and CDR2 is YNFKEQ. The CDR3 protein is CASSQNTRGFSNEKLFF. Written as DNA, the CDR3 is TGTGCCAGCAGCCAAAACACCCGGGGGTTTTCCAATGAAAAACTGTTTTTT.

The chain couples TRBV7-2 to TRBJ2-3; D uncertain. CDR1 and CDR2 from the germline V gene are SGHTA and FQGNSA. The V end was cut by 5 bases, the J end by 3 bases, with 9 bases between. The CDR3 is 13 amino acids. The CDR3: CASSPTGTDTQYF. DNA for the CDR3: TGTGCCAGCAGCCCAACCGGGACAGATACGCAGTATTTT. Together with reference TRBV7-2 and TRBJ2-3, the CDR3 gives the full variable domain: GAGVSQSPSNKVTEKGKDVELRCDPISGHTALYWYRQSLGQGLEFLIYFQGNSAPDKSGLPSDRFSAERTGGSVSTLTIQRTQQEDSAVYLCASSPTGTDTQYFGPGTRLTVL.

This clonotype was seen more than once but under ten times. The chain has TRBV18 and TRBJ2-3, with 12 bases aligning to TRBD2. The CDR3 consists of 18 residues. V shed 3 bases, J shed 2 bases, and the junction held 9 bases outside the gene matches. Germline values: CDR1 KGHSH, CDR2 LQKENI. The CDR3 here is CASSPQSTSGGITDTQYF. In DNA, the CDR3 is TGTGCCAGCTCACCTCAATCGACTAGCGGGGGAATCACAGATACGCAGTATTTT.

This clonotype occurred many times. The rearrangement links TRBV11-2 to TRBJ2-7; no definite D call. V lost 1 base and J 3 bases, leaving 7 bases between the germline ends. In germline, CDR1 is SGHAT, CDR2 FQNNGV. The CDR3 consists of 13 residues. CDR3 protein: CASSLVGIYEQYF. Written as DNA, the CDR3 is TGTGCCAGCAGCTTAGTTGGCATCTACGAGCAGTACTTC. Full variable domain (rest looked up from reference TRBV11-2 and TRBJ2-7): EAGVAQSPRYKIIEKRQSVAFWCNPISGHATLYWYQQILGQGPKLLIQFQNNGVVDDSQLPKDRFSAERLKGVDSTLKIQPAKLEDSAVYLCASSLVGIYEQYFGPGTRLTVT.

There are many counts of this clonotype. V is TRBV5-8 and J is TRBJ2-5; 8 bases fit TRBD1. V dropped 3 bases and J dropped 5; count of bases not matched to a gene: 9. Germline CDR1 SGHTS, CDR2 YDEGEE. This CDR3 has 15 residues. This CDR3 is CASSSRQGAGETQYF. Here the CDR3 DNA reads TGTGCCAGCAGCTCGAGGCAGGGGGCGGGTGAGACCCAGTACTTC.

A remark on this clonotype: This may be a read error: a much more frequent sequence differs by one nucleotide. The chain links TRBV19 to TRBJ2-2; 9 bases align to TRBD1. The CDR3 is 17 residues long. Germline lookup yields CDR1 LNHDA and CDR2 SQIVND (reference sequence). With 3 bases clipped from V and 6 bases from J, the junction kept 11 bases outside the gene matches. CDR3 sequence: CASSMGGLGQGPGELFF. Written as DNA, the CDR3 is TGTGCCAGTAGTATGGGGGGGCTCGGACAGGGGCCCGGGGAGCTGTTTTTT.

At least ten counts were recorded for this clonotype. The J gene is TRBJ1-2, the V gene TRBV19, with 7 bases matching TRBD1. This CDR3 spans 15 amino acids. The germline CDR1 and CDR2 sequences are LNHDA and SQIVND (reference sequence). After removal of 3 bases from V and 4 bases from J, the junction contained 8 bases not matched to a gene. CDR3 DNA: TGTGCCAGTAGTATGACCCAGGGGGTAAGCTATGGCTACACCTTC. This codes for CASSMTQGVSYGYTF.

This clonotype was counted many times. The chain recombines TRBV7-2 with TRBJ2-3; D not resolved. The CDR3 loop spans 14 amino acids. Looked up from germline, CDR1 is SGHTA and CDR2 is FQGNSA. Trimming stripped 4 bases from V and 0 bases from J, with 8 bases between. CDR3 bases: TGTGCCAGCAGCTGGCGTAGCAGCACAGATACGCAGTATTTT. Its translation: CASSWRSSTDTQYF. Using reference TRBV7-2 and TRBJ2-3 for the parts outside the CDR3, the full variable domain is GAGVSQSPSNKVTEKGKDVELRCDPISGHTALYWYRQSLGQGLEFLIYFQGNSAPDKSGLPSDRFSAERTGGSVSTLTIQRTQQEDSAVYLCASSWRSSTDTQYFGPGTRLTVL.

This clonotype has at least ten counts. The chain recombines TRBV15 with TRBJ2-2; D gene unclear. CDR1 LNHNV and CDR2 YYDKDF come from the germline V gene (reference sequence). Between the trimmed V and J ends, which lost 7 bases and 4 bases, there was a span of 7 bases. This CDR3 is 12 amino acids long. CDR3 sequence: CATKGPTGELFF. The CDR3 coding sequence is TGTGCCACCAAAGGGCCCACCGGGGAGCTGTTTTTT.

Turning to this clonotype: An end of the junction differs from the germline gene, which may be a read error. The rearrangement joins TRBV5-8 to TRBJ1-2; D is ambiguous. Germline CDR1 and CDR2: SGHTS and YDEGEE. CDR3 length equals 15 residues. The CDR3 DNA sequence: TGCGCCAGCAGCTTGGAGGCGGGGAGTGACTATGGCTACACCTTC. Translated, it gives CASSLEAGSDYGYTF. Full variable domain (rest looked up from reference TRBV5-8 and TRBJ1-2): EAGVTQSPTHLIKTRGQQATLRCSPISGHTSVYWYQQALGLGLQFLLWYDEGEERNRGNFPPRFSGRQFPNYSSELNVNALELEDSALYLCASSLEAGSDYGYTFGSGTRLTVV.

This clonotype was seen many times. J is TRBJ2-1 and V is TRBV12-3 or TRBV12-4, with TRBD2 matching 10 bases. The V gene end was trimmed by 6 bases and the J gene end by 8 bases; junction bases not matched to a gene: 10. The CDR3 totals 15 residues. The CDR3 coding sequence is TGTGCCAGCAGCCCTACTGGGACTAGCGTCTATGAGCAGTTCTTC. Amino acids: CASSPTGTSVYEQFF.

The chain links TRBV27 to TRBJ1-6; 7 bases line up with TRBD1. The CDR3 extends over 15 amino acids. CDR1 is MNHEY and CDR2 is SMNVEV in the germline V gene (reference sequence). After removal of 1 base from V and 7 bases from J, the junction contained 4 bases not matched to a gene. The CDR3 coding sequence is TGTGCCAGCAGTTTATTGACAGGGTACAATTCACCCCTCCACTTT. As protein: CASSLLTGYNSPLHF.

The J gene is TRBJ1-3, the V gene TRBV19, with D uncertain. Germline V gene lookup returns CDR1 LNHDA and CDR2 SQIVND (reference sequence). The CDR3 length is 13 residues. V was trimmed by 5 bases and J by 4 bases, leaving 9 bases between them. CDR3: CASSHRGGNTIYF. CDR3 nucleotide sequence: TGTGCCAGTAGTCACCGCGGGGGAAACACCATATATTTT.

This clonotype was counted a single time. The chain uses TRBV24-1 and TRBJ2-5; D is possibly TRBD1 (6 bases). The V gene lost 2 bases and the J gene lost 6 bases, with 12 bases spanning the gap. The CDR3 has 14 residues. CDR1 is KGHDR, CDR2 SFDVKD, per germline. In nucleotides, the CDR3 is TGTGCCACCAGTGATTCTGGGGGCGGAAAGACCCAGTACTTC. It specifies CATSDSGGGKTQYF.